One sample yielded the 14 T cell receptor beta chains listed below, sequenced in a study of blood T cell repertoires in COVID-19. Using immunoSEQ multiplex PCR, the repertoire was profiled, and TCRdb retains in-frame clones only, with some absent. The data show 200,000 or so clones, about 88% seen once. The sample consisted of peripheral blood. The receptors stem from a woman between 40 and 50 years old who had recovered from COVID-19.

The gene calls are TRBV6-2 or TRBV6-3 and TRBJ1-5; the match to TRBD1 covers 7 bases. Trimming cost V 1 base and J 0 bases; bases outside gene matches: 12. The germline CDR1 and CDR2 sequences are MNHEY and SVGEGT. CDR3 length: 19 residues. The CDR3 DNA reads TGTGCCAGCAGTTACTTCCTGAGGGGGCCCGGATATAGCAATCAGCCCCAGCATTTT. It codes for CASSYFLRGPGYSNQPQHF.

This chain uses TRBV5-5 with TRBJ2-1, with TRBD2 matching 8 bases. V lost 4 bases and J lost 5; bases outside the gene matches: 8. This CDR3 is 15 amino acids long. Per germline, CDR1 SGHKS and CDR2 YYEKEE (reference sequence). CDR3: CASSPLTSGDNEQFF. CDR3 bases: TGTGCCAGCAGCCCCCTCACTAGCGGAGACAATGAGCAGTTCTTC.

The chain links TRBV2 to TRBJ1-5, with 10 nucleotides matching TRBD1. J lost 5 bases, V lost 5 bases, and 9 bases had no gene match. Germline-derived CDR1 and CDR2 are SNHLY and FYNNEI. There are 16 residues in the CDR3. The DNA of the CDR3 is TGTGCCAGCAGTCCCGCCGGGACAGGGGTAGATCAGCCCCAGCATTTT. Translating gives CASSPAGTGVDQPQHF. Full variable domain (outside the CDR3, taken from reference TRBV2 and TRBJ1-5): EPEVTQTPSHQVTQMGQEVILRCVPISNHLYFYWYRQILGQKVEFLVSFYNNEISEKSEIFDDQFSVERPDGSNFTLKIRSTKLEDSAMYFCASSPAGTGVDQPQHFGDGTRLSIL.

J is TRBJ2-2 and V is TRBV29-1, with D perhaps matching TRBD2 (6 bases). Germline V gene data show CDR1 as SQVTM and CDR2 as ANQGSEA. V lost 3 bases and J lost 4, with 12 bases in between. The CDR3 covers 14 residues. CDR3 sequence: CSVEFPGATGELFF. The CDR3 DNA is TGCAGCGTTGAGTTTCCGGGAGCCACCGGGGAGCTGTTTTTT.

Only a few counts were recorded for this clone. V is TRBV9 and J is TRBJ1-1, with D unresolved. Per the germline V gene, CDR1 is SGDLS and CDR2 is YYNGEE. Trimming left V 0 bases short and J 4 bases short, with 16 bases between. This CDR3 contains 16 residues. The CDR3 nucleotides are TGTGCCAGCAGCGTAGTGTCTCAGGCATTGCCCACTGAAGCTTTCTTT. Amino acid sequence: CASSVVSQALPTEAFF.

In its sample, this clone was seen once. This chain links TRBV4-1 with TRBJ1-4; tentatively, D is TRBD1 (6 bases). CDR3 length: 15 amino acids. V was cut by 4 bases and J by 8 bases, with 17 bases left in between. The germline V gene has CDR1 MGHRA and CDR2 YSYEKL. In DNA, the CDR3 is TGCGCCAGCAGCCTTCTGTGGGGGGGCGAGGAAAAACTGTTTTTT. It encodes CASSLLWGGEEKLFF.

This clone was seen just once. This sequence joins TRBV7-8 and TRBJ2-1; the match to TRBD2 covers 8 bases. Germline CDR1 and CDR2: SGHVS and FQNEAQ. V shed 4 bases and J 8 bases; nucleotides not matched to a gene: 16. This CDR3 comprises 17 residues. CDR3 sequence: CASSSPGLARVVDEQFF. The CDR3 DNA reads TGTGCCAGCAGCTCCCCCGGACTAGCTCGGGTTGTGGATGAGCAGTTCTTC.

The rearrangement joins TRBV7-9 to TRBJ2-1; 8 bases map to TRBD2. The ends lost 5 bases at V and 1 base at J; junction bases unmatched: 4. The CDR3 covers 15 residues. Germline CDR1 reads SEHNR; CDR2 reads FQNEAQ (reference sequence). CDR3 bases: TGTGCCAGCAGCGTCAGCGGGAGTTCCTACAATGAGCAGTTCTTC. This sequence encodes CASSVSGSSYNEQFF.

The J gene is TRBJ1-1, the V gene TRBV6-6, with D possibly matching TRBD1 (5 bases). The CDR3 covers 14 residues. V lost 6 bases, J lost 1 base, and 12 bases lay in between. CDR1 is MNHNY, CDR2 SVGAGI, per germline (reference sequence). CDR3 in amino acids: CASRRDGENTEAFF. In DNA, the CDR3 is TGTGCCAGCAGGCGGGACGGGGAGAACACTGAAGCTTTCTTT.

The rearrangement links TRBV30 to TRBJ1-2; D remains ambiguous. Germline V gene sequence: CDR1 GTSNPN, CDR2 SVGIG (reference sequence). CDR3 size: 12 residues. V shed 5 bases and J shed 1 base, with 8 bases lying between them. CDR3 residues: CAWVHFNYGYTF. Here the CDR3 DNA reads TGTGCCTGGGTCCACTTTAACTATGGCTACACCTTC. Complete variable domain (other parts from reference TRBV30 and TRBJ1-2): SQTIHQWPATLVQPVGSPLSLECTVEGTSNPNLYWYRQAAGRGLQLLFYSVGIGQISSEVPQNLSASRPQDRQFILSSKKLLLSDSGFYLCAWVHFNYGYTFGSGTRLTVV.

The chain links TRBV6-2 or TRBV6-3 to TRBJ2-7; 10 nucleotides agree with TRBD2. The CDR3 sequence is 16 residues long. J lost 2 bases, V lost 2 bases, and 6 bases had no gene match. From germline, CDR1 is MNHEY and CDR2 SVGEGT. CDR3 amino acids: CASSYTGTSVAYEQYF. CDR3 DNA: TGTGCCAGCAGTTACACCGGGACTAGCGTCGCCTACGAGCAGTACTTC.

The CDR3 protein is CASSLFPGPNEAFF. The CDR3 DNA is TGTGCCAGCAGTTTATTCCCAGGGCCGAATGAAGCTTTCTTT. The rearrangement links TRBV27 to TRBJ1-1; weak D call: TRBD1 (5 bases). Germline loops: CDR1 MNHEY, CDR2 SMNVEV (reference sequence). This CDR3 spans 14 amino acids. The ends were cut back, 1 base at V and 7 bases at J, with 13 bases in the middle.

V gene TRBV20-1 combines with J gene TRBJ2-1; no definite D call. The CDR3 has 17 amino acids. The V gene lost 3 bases and the J gene lost 0 bases, with 18 bases spanning the gap. The germline V gene has CDR1 DFQATT and CDR2 SNEGSKA (reference sequence). The CDR3 nucleotides are TGCAGTGCTAGTTTCCTAGAATCAAGAAGCTCCTACAATGAGCAGTTCTTC. Residues: CSASFLESRSSYNEQFF.

V is TRBV30 and J is TRBJ1-1; D is perhaps TRBD1 (5 bases). The CDR3 runs to 13 residues. The V gene lost 4 bases and the J gene lost 6 bases, with 15 bases spanning the gap. Germline V lookup: CDR1 GTSNPN, CDR2 SVGIG (reference sequence). CDR3 in DNA: TGTGCCTGGACATCCCAAGGGGTCTCTGAAGCTTTCTTT. It codes for CAWTSQGVSEAFF.